These T cell receptor beta chains were read from a single sample in a study of OX40 agonist ivuxolimab in advanced cancers. Produced via immunoSEQ multiplex PCR; TCRdb's table is partial and in-frame only. This table holds 75,000 to 80,000 clones, around 87% found once. Sequenced material: CD4+ or CD8+ T cells sorted from blood, taken in a trial of the OX40 agonist ivuxolimab. The receptors were sampled from an adult with an advanced solid tumor such as melanoma, head and neck, liver or kidney cancer. The CDR3 runs from the conserved cysteine through the conserved F or W. Each record gives: V gene, clone size, D gene, J gene, CDR3 protein, CDR3 DNA. A D gene is named only where the DNA matches it firmly. Clone size is given for some rows only: seen once, a few or many times, or a class if the clone is expanded.

>TRBV4-2|-|TRBD1|TRBJ1-1
CASSQDPVQGVGAGTEAFF
TGTGCCAGCAGCCAAGATCCGGTACAGGGGGTGGGTGCGGGCACTGAAGCTTTCTTT
>TRBV6-6|-|TRBD2|TRBJ2-1
CASRTTSGSGDEQFF
TGTGCCAGCAGGACAACTAGCGGGAGTGGAGATGAGCAGTTCTTC
>TRBV5-8|once|-|TRBJ2-1
CASSLGQSYNEQFF
TGTGCCAGCAGCTTGGGGCAGTCATACAATGAGCAGTTCTTC
>TRBV9|-|-|TRBJ2-3
CASSVYPGTSSTDTQYF
TGTGCCAGCAGCGTTTACCCCGGGACTTCAAGCACAGATACGCAGTATTTT
>TRBV7-2|-|TRBD2|TRBJ2-1
CASSPPGLAGGGSYNEQFF
TGTGCCAGCAGCCCTCCCGGACTAGCGGGGGGGGGCTCCTACAATGAGCAGTTCTTC
>TRBV7-3|once|-|TRBJ2-1
CASSLTGFPSYNEQFF
TGTGCCAGCAGCTTAACGGGGTTTCCGTCATACAATGAGCAGTTCTTC
>TRBV27|-|TRBD2|TRBJ2-1
CASSSRTSGSYNEQFF
TGTGCCAGCAGTTCCCGGACTAGCGGGAGTTACAATGAGCAGTTCTTC
>TRBV7-2|-|-|TRBJ1-2
CASSLGRNYGYTF
TGTGCCAGCAGCTTAGGTCGGAACTATGGCTACACCTTC
>TRBV5-1|-|-|TRBJ2-2
CASSLDNTGELFF
TGCGCCAGCAGCTTGGATAACACCGGGGAGCTGTTTTTT
>TRBV10-3|-|-|TRBJ2-3
CAIKTGPAGGTQYF
TGTGCCATCAAGACTGGACCCGCCGGCGGTACGCAGTATTTT
>TRBV7-3|-|TRBD2|TRBJ2-1
CASSSREGSNNEQFF
TGTGCCAGCAGCTCGCGGGAGGGGTCGAACAATGAGCAGTTCTTC
>TRBV29-1|-|-|TRBJ2-7
CSAGSGTGGEQYF
TGCAGCGCTGGGTCCGGGACCGGGGGCGAGCAGTACTTC
>TRBV30|-|-|TRBJ2-7
CAWSVQARHEQYF
TGTGCCTGGAGTGTACAAGCGCGCCACGAGCAGTACTTC
>TRBV7-8|-|TRBD2|TRBJ2-5
CASLLRRGGETQYF
TGTGCCAGCCTTCTTCGACGGGGGGGAGAGACCCAGTACTTC
>TRBV15|-|-|TRBJ1-5
CATSRGPAGFNQPQHF
TGTGCCACCAGCAGAGGACCGGCAGGGTTCAATCAGCCCCAGCATTTT
>TRBV2|-|TRBD2|TRBJ2-1
CASSLAGVTNEQFF
TGTGCCAGCTCCCTAGCGGGAGTTACCAATGAGCAGTTCTTC
>TRBV30|-|-|TRBJ1-1
CAWSVLFDGGNTEAFF
TGTGCCTGGAGTGTACTGTTCGATGGGGGGAACACTGAAGCTTTCTTT
>TRBV19|once|-|TRBJ1-5
CASSIPPPGSQPQHF
TGTGCCAGTAGTATTCCTCCGCCAGGGTCTCAGCCCCAGCATTTT
>TRBV5-1|-|-|TRBJ1-2
CASSFMGYYGYTF
TGCGCCAGCAGCTTCATGGGGTACTATGGCTACACCTTC
>TRBV2|-|-|TRBJ1-2
CASNYDTGRAYGYTF
TGTGCCAGCAACTATGACACAGGTAGAGCTTATGGCTACACCTTC
>TRBV19|-|-|TRBJ2-6
CASSRGTIAGANVLTF
TGTGCCAGTAGTCGTGGTACAATCGCTGGGGCCAACGTCCTGACTTTC
>TRBV30|-|-|TRBJ1-2
CAWSAGGGYTF
TGTGCCTGGAGCGCCGGAGGTGGCTACACCTTC
>TRBV2|-|-|TRBJ1-6
CASSPRQTSPLHF
TGTGCCAGCAGCCCGCGACAGACATCACCCCTCCACTTT
>TRBV5-6|-|TRBD2|TRBJ2-1
CASSLVFRGLAGVLNEQFF
TGTGCCAGCAGCTTGGTGTTTAGGGGACTAGCGGGAGTCCTAAATGAGCAGTTCTTC
>TRBV19|-|-|TRBJ2-5
CASSVAAFQETQYF
TGTGCCAGTAGTGTCGCAGCATTCCAAGAGACCCAGTACTTC
>TRBV5-1|-|TRBD2|TRBJ2-2
CASSVTSGRAGELFF
TGCGCCAGCAGCGTTACTAGCGGGAGAGCCGGGGAGCTGTTTTTT
>TRBV9|-|-|TRBJ1-1
CASSVDQGGTEAFF
TGTGCCAGCAGCGTAGACCAGGGAGGGACTGAAGCTTTCTTT
>TRBV9|once|-|TRBJ2-2
CASSQTDRSLGELFF
TGTGCCAGCAGCCAGACTGACAGATCCCTCGGGGAGCTGTTTTTT
>TRBV2|-|TRBD1|TRBJ2-1
CARGTGGDNEQFF
TGTGCCAGAGGGACAGGGGGGGACAATGAGCAGTTCTTC
>TRBV7-2|few|-|TRBJ2-1
CASSPYNEQFF
TGTGCCAGCAGCCCCTACAATGAGCAGTTCTTC
>TRBV2|-|-|TRBJ2-2
CASSGQTTGELFF
TGTGCCAGCAGCGGACAGACCACCGGGGAGCTGTTTTTT
>TRBV19|-|-|TRBJ1-5
CASSIAAGVFNQPQHF
TGTGCCAGTAGTATAGCGGCGGGGGTTTTTAATCAGCCCCAGCATTTT
>TRBV6-1|-|-|TRBJ1-1
CASPKQAGDTEAFF
TGTGCCAGCCCAAAACAGGCGGGGGACACTGAAGCTTTCTTT
>TRBV19|-|TRBD1|TRBJ1-5
CASSRTGGPSQPQHF
TGTGCCAGTAGTAGGACAGGGGGACCTAGTCAGCCCCAGCATTTT
>TRBV30|once|-|TRBJ1-2
CAWSFLGGTASGYTF
TGTGCCTGGAGTTTTCTAGGAGGGACCGCGTCTGGCTACACCTTC
>TRBV7-2|-|-|TRBJ1-1
CASSLLSYTEAFF
TGTGCCAGCAGCTTACTCTCCTACACTGAAGCTTTCTTT
>TRBV4-1|-|TRBD1|TRBJ1-2
CASSQPDRAGYTF
TGCGCCAGCAGCCAACCGGACAGGGCTGGCTACACCTTC
>TRBV27|-|-|TRBJ2-7
CASKWGARDEQYF
TGTGCCAGCAAGTGGGGGGCGAGGGACGAGCAGTACTTC
>TRBV19|once|TRBD1|TRBJ1-2
CASSTPGTGSYGYTF
TGTGCCAGTAGTACTCCCGGGACAGGGAGCTATGGCTACACCTTC
>TRBV19|-|TRBD1|TRBJ1-4
CASSHTGGPPPGEKLFF
TGTGCCAGTAGCCATACAGGGGGCCCTCCCCCCGGAGAAAAACTGTTTTTT
>TRBV6-5|-|-|TRBJ1-1
CASSYHGQFNTEAFF
TGTGCCAGCAGTTACCACGGACAGTTCAACACTGAAGCTTTCTTT
>TRBV14|-|TRBD2|TRBJ2-1
CASSLLTSGRAGEQFF
TGTGCCAGCAGCCTCTTGACTAGCGGGAGGGCCGGTGAGCAGTTCTTC
>TRBV27|-|TRBD1|TRBJ1-3
CASSFRGPGQGPGAGNTIYF
TGTGCCAGCAGTTTCCGAGGGCCGGGACAGGGGCCCGGGGCTGGAAACACCATATATTTT
>TRBV19|-|TRBD1|TRBJ1-2
CASSSGTGVRMRGYTF
TGTGCCAGTAGTTCCGGGACAGGGGTGCGGATGAGGGGCTACACCTTC
>TRBV2|-|-|TRBJ1-1
CASSVRGASTEAFF
TGTGCCAGCAGTGTAAGGGGGGCAAGCACTGAAGCTTTCTTT
>TRBV5-6|-|-|TRBJ2-5
CASSLPNPGSTQYF
TGTGCCAGCAGCTTACCGAACCCAGGGTCGACCCAGTACTTC
>TRBV5-4|once|TRBD1|TRBJ2-6
CASSTHRDSSGANVLTF
TGTGCCAGCAGCACCCACAGGGACAGCTCTGGGGCCAACGTCCTGACTTTC
>TRBV9|-|TRBD1|TRBJ2-3
CASSPGGQGPDTQYF
TGTGCCAGCAGCCCCGGGGGACAGGGGCCAGATACGCAGTATTTT
>TRBV6-5|-|-|TRBJ1-2
CASSSLRLGGYTF
TGTGCCAGCAGTTCCCTGAGGTTAGGTGGCTACACCTTC
>TRBV19|-|TRBD1|TRBJ1-2
CASSRGQGRWGYTF
TGTGCCAGTAGTAGGGGACAGGGACGATGGGGCTACACCTTC
>TRBV5-1|-|-|TRBJ2-1
CASMAIGGDEQFF
TGCGCCAGCATGGCCATAGGTGGGGATGAGCAGTTCTTC